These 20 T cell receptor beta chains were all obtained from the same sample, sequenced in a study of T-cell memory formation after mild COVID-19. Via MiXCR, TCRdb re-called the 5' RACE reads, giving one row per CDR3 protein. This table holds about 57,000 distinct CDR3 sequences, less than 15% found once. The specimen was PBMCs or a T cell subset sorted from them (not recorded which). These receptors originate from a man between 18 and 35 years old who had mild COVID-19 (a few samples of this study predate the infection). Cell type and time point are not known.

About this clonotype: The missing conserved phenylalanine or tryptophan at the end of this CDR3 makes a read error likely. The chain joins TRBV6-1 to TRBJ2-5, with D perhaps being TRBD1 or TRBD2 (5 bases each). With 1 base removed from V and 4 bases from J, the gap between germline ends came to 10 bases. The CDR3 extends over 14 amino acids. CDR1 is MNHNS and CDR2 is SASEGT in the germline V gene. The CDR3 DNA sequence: TGTGCCAGCAGTGAAGATGGGGGAACAGAGACCCAGTACATC. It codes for CASSEDGGTETQYI.

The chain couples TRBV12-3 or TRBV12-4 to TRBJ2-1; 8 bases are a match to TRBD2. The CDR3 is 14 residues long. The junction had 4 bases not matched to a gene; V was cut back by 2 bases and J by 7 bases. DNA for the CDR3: TGTGCCAGCAGTTTACTCGCGGGGGGTAATGAGCAGTTCTTC. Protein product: CASSLLAGGNEQFF.

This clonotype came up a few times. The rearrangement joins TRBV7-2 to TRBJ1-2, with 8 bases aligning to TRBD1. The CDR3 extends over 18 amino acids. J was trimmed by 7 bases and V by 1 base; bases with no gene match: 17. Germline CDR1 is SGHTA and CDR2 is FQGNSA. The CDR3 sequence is CASSLGQFYRGAYSGYTF. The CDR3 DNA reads TGTGCCAGCAGCTTAGGACAATTCTACAGGGGGGCCTATAGTGGCTACACCTTC. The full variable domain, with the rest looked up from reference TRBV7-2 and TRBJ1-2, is GAGVSQSPSNKVTEKGKDVELRCDPISGHTALYWYRQSLGQGLEFLIYFQGNSAPDKSGLPSDRFSAERTGGSVSTLTIQRTQQEDSAVYLCASSLGQFYRGAYSGYTFGSGTRLTVV.

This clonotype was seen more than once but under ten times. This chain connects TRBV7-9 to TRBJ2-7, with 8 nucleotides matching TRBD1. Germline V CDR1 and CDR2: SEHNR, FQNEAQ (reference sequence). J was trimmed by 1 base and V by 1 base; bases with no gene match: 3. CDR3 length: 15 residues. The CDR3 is CASSLGGTGSYEQYV. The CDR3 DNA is TGTGCCAGCAGCTTAGGCGGGACAGGTTCCTACGAGCAGTACGTC.

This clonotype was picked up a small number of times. The CDR3 here is CASSLDLPGGRDTQYF. The CDR3 DNA reads TGTGCCAGCAGCTTGGATCTTCCGGGGGGCAGGGATACGCAGTATTTT. The J gene is TRBJ2-3, the V gene TRBV5-6; the D gene is possibly TRBD2 (7 bases). The CDR3 consists of 16 residues. In germline, CDR1 is SGHDT, CDR2 YYEEEE. V lost 0 bases to trimming and J lost 6 bases, with 17 bases between them.

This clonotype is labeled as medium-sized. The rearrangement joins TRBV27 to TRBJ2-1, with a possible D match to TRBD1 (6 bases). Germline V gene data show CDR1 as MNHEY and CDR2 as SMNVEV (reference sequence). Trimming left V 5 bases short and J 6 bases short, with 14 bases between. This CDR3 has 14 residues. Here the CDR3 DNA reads TGTGCCAGCAGTCAGGGGAGTAGAGTCAATGAGCAGTTCTTC. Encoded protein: CASSQGSRVNEQFF.

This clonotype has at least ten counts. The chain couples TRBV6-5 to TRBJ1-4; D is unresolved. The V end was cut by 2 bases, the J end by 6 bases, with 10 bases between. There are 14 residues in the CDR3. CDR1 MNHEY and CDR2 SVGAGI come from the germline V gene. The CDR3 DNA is TGTGCCAGCAGTTACCGGGGAGAGGATGAAAAACTGTTTTTT. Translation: CASSYRGEDEKLFF.

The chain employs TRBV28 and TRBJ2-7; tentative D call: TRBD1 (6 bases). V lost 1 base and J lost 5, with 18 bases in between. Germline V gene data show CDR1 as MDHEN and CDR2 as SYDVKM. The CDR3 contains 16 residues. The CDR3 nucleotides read TGTGCCAGCAGTTTATTGGGACATTGGGGAGAGAACGAGCAGTACGTC. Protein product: CASSLLGHWGENEQYV.

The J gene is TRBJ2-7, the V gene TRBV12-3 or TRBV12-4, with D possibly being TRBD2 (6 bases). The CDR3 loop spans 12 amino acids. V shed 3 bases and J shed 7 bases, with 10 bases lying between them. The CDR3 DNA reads TGTGCCAGCAGTTTTGGGGGAGGAGAGCAGTACGTC. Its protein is CASSFGGGEQYV.

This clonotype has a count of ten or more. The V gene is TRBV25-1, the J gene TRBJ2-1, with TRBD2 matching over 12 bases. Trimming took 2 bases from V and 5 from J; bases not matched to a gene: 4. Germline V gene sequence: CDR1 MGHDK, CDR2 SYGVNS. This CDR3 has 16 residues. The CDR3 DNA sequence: TGTGCCAGCAGTGAACGGACTAGCGGGGCTCACAATGAGCAGTTCTTC. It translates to CASSERTSGAHNEQFF.

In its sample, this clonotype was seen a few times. DNA for the CDR3: TGTGCCATCAGTGAGTCAGGGGTAAACACTGAAGCTTTCTTT. Translated: CAISESGVNTEAFF. The chain joins TRBV10-3 to TRBJ1-1; a weak D match, TRBD1 (5 bases). This CDR3 comprises 14 residues. V gave up 0 bases and J gave up 2 bases, with 7 bases separating them. In germline, CDR1 is ENHRY, CDR2 SYGVKD.

The CDR3 DNA reads TGTGCCAGCAGCTACCAGTATGGCTACACCTTC. Translation: CASSYQYGYTF. The chain joins TRBV7-2 to TRBJ1-2; D ambiguous. This CDR3 contains 11 residues. The V gene's germline CDR1 is SGHTA and CDR2 FQGNSA. Deletions cut 4 bases from V and 5 bases from J, with 5 bases between. Together with reference TRBV7-2 and TRBJ1-2, the CDR3 gives the full variable domain: GAGVSQSPSNKVTEKGKDVELRCDPISGHTALYWYRQSLGQGLEFLIYFQGNSAPDKSGLPSDRFSAERTGGSVSTLTIQRTQQEDSAVYLCASSYQYGYTFGSGTRLTVV.

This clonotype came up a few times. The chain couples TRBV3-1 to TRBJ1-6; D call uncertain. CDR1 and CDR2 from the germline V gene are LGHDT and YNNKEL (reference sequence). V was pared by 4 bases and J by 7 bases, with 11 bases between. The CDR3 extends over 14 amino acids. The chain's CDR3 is CASSPNPGNSPLHF. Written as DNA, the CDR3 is TGTGCCAGCAGCCCGAACCCGGGCAATTCACCCCTCCACTTT. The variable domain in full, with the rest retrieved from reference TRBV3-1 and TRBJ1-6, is DTAVSQTPKYLVTQMGNDKSIKCEQNLGHDTMYWYKQDSKKFLKIMFSYNNKELIINETVPNRFSPKSPDKAHLNLHINSLELGDSAVYFCASSPNPGNSPLHFGNGTRLTVT.

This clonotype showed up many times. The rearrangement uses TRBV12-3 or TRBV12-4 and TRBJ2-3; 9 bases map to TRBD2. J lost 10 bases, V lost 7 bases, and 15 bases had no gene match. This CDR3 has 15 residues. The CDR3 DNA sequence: TGTGCCAGCACCCTGGTCGGGGCTAGCGGGGCGGCGCAGTATTTT. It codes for CASTLVGASGAAQYF.

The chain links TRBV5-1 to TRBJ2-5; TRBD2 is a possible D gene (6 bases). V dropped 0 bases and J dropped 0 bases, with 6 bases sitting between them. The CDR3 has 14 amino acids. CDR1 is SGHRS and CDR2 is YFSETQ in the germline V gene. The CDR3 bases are TGCGCCAGCAGCTTGGCGGGGGACCAAGAGACCCAGTACTTC. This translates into CASSLAGDQETQYF.

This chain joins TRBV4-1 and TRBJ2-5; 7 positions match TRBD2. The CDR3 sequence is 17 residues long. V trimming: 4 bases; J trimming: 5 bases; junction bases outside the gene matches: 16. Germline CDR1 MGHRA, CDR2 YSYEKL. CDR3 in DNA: TGCGCCAGCAGCCCCTGGGGTAGCGGGCCTTTGGGGGAGACCCAGTACTTC. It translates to CASSPWGSGPLGETQYF.

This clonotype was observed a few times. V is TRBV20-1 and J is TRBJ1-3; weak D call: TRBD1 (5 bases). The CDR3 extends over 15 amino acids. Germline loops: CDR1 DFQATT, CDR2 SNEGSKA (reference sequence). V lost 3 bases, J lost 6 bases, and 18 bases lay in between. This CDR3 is CSARGTSGRANTIYF. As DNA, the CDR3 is TGCAGTGCTAGGGGGACCTCAGGAAGGGCAAACACCATATATTTT.

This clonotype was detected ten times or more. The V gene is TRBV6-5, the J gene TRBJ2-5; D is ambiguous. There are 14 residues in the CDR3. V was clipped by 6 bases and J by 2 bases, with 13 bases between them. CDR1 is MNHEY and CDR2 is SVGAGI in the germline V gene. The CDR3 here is CASSYDGQQETQYF. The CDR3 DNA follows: TGTGCCAGCAGCTACGACGGCCAACAAGAGACCCAGTACTTC.

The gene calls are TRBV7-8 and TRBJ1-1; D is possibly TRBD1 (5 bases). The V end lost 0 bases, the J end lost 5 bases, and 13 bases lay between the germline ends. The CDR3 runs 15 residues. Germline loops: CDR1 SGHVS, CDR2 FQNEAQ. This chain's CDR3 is CASSLAHKGRTEAFF. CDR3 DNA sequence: TGTGCCAGCAGCTTAGCGCATAAGGGGCGGACTGAAGCTTTCTTT.

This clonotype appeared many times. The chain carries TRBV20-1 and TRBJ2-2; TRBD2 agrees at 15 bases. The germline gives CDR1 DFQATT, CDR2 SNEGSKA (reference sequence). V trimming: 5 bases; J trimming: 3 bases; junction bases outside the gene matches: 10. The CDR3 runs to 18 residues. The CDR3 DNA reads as TGCAGTGCTCCCACGGCGGGACTAGCGGGGGGCTACACCGGGGAGCTGTTTTTT. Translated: CSAPTAGLAGGYTGELFF.